The T cell receptor beta chain under discussion was sequenced for a study of T cell clonality in common variable immunodeficiency. Germline loops: CDR1 DFQATT, CDR2 SNEGSKA (reference sequence). The CDR3 is 13 amino acids. J gave up 3 bases and V 3 bases, and 5 bases lay outside the gene matches. The repertoire was sequenced with immunoSEQ multiplex PCR; TCRdb's copy has only in-frame clones and lacks some. The counts give 50,000 to 60,000 clones, none of them seen only once; 2% to 2.5% is held by the top ten. Many counts were recorded for this clone. The CDR3 goes on 3 residues after the read ends, and that part is filled in from the germline J gene. Most patients and controls had Caucasian heritage.

This TCR derives from a person between 18 and 69 years old in good health. Sample: peripheral blood mononuclear cells. This chain joins TRBV20-1 and TRBJ2-7; 7 bases fit TRBD1. The DNA read from the CDR3 is TGCAGTGCTAGGGCCAGGGGGTACTACGAG. Protein product: CSARARGYYE. The entire CDR3 protein is CSARARGYYEQYF.